Listed below are T cell receptor beta chains from one sample, sequenced in a study of T cell repertoires in cytomegalovirus infection. Via MiXCR, TCRdb re-called the reads, giving one row per CDR3 protein. This table has approximately 500,000 distinct CDR3 sequences, 16% appearing once. The specimen was CD8+ T cells from PBMCs. The receptors come from a human donor in good health (CMV status not recorded). Some clones in this sample may be carry-over from other donors' samples. Both conserved end residues are part of each CDR3. A D gene is named only where the DNA matches it firmly. The size field is filled for only some rows; it gives once, few, many or a size class.

v_gene	abundance	j_gene	len	d_gene	CDR3nt	CDR3aa
TRBV6-1	few	TRBJ1-5	15	-	TGTGCCAGCAGTCCCGATACAGGCTGGAGGCAGCCCCAGCATTTT	CASSPDTGWRQPQHF
TRBV13	few	TRBJ2-7	17	-	TGTGCCAGCAGCACAGGGAGTTTTTCTAGGGATCTCAACGAGCAGTACTTC	CASSTGSFSRDLNEQYF
TRBV10-3	-	TRBJ2-1	13	-	TGTGCCATCAGTGTTGAGCGAGGCAATGAGCAGTTCTTC	CAISVERGNEQFF
TRBV12-3/TRBV12-4	-	TRBJ1-1	13	TRBD1	TGTGCCAGTAGGACAGGCGGGGACACTGAAGCTTTCTTT	CASRTGGDTEAFF
TRBV27	many	TRBJ2-7	13	-	TGTGCCAGCAGTCCGGGTATTAAGTACGAGCAGTACTTC	CASSPGIKYEQYF
TRBV19	many	TRBJ1-6	14	-	TGTGCCAGTAGTCCGCGGCAGCTTAATTCACCCCTCCACTTT	CASSPRQLNSPLHF
TRBV6-2/TRBV6-3	few	TRBJ2-3	13	-	TGTGCCAGCAGTCTCCGGTACTCAGATACGCAGTATTTT	CASSLRYSDTQYF
TRBV7-9	few	TRBJ2-5	14	-	TGTGCCAGCAGCGCCCAGGGCCATCAAGAGACCCAGTACTTC	CASSAQGHQETQYF
TRBV24-1	many	TRBJ2-1	16	-	TGTGCCACCAGTGATTTTAGGGAGGCAGGGTGGAATGAGCAGTTCTTC	CATSDFREAGWNEQFF
TRBV7-9	few	TRBJ1-3	12	-	TGTGCCAGCAGCTGGAGGGTTGACACCATATATTTT	CASSWRVDTIYF
TRBV18	many	TRBJ2-2	14	TRBD2	TGTGCCAGCTCACAGGGACTACAGAACGGGGAGCTGTTTTTT	CASSQGLQNGELFF
TRBV19	-	TRBJ2-2	14	-	TGTGCCAGTATAGGGGTCGCGAACACCGGGGAGCTGTTTTTT	CASIGVANTGELFF
TRBV7-2	many	TRBJ2-5	11	-	TGTGCCAGCAGGGGAGAAGAGACCCAGTACTTC	CASRGEETQYF
TRBV11-2	many	TRBJ1-5	15	-	TGTGCCAGCAGCCCGGGGACGGTTAGCAATCAGCCCCAGCATTTT	CASSPGTVSNQPQHF
TRBV6-5	many	TRBJ1-1	18	-	TGTGCCAGCAGTTACTCGTTCCCACCGGCAAGGGAGGGAGATGAAGCTTTCTTT	CASSYSFPPAREGDEAFF
TRBV12-5	many	TRBJ1-1	16	-	TGTGCTAGTGGTCCCGATTACCGGGTTGGGGAGGTTGAAGCTTTCTTT	CASGPDYRVGEVEAFF
TRBV20-1	few	TRBJ2-1	16	TRBD2	TGCAGTGCCGAGGGAGGGAACGGGCGGTCCTACAATGAGCAGTTCTTC	CSAEGGNGRSYNEQFF
TRBV7-4	many	TRBJ2-6	15	-	TGTGCCAGCAGCTTACTAGCGTCTGGGGCCAACGTCCTGACTTTC	CASSLLASGANVLTF
TRBV19	many	TRBJ1-1	16	-	TGTGCCAGTAGTACTATGGGGACGGGATTGAACACTGAAGCTTTCTTT	CASSTMGTGLNTEAFF
TRBV12-3/TRBV12-4	many	TRBJ1-2	15	-	TGTGCCAGCAGGCCTAATGCGGGGACCGCGAGAGGCTACACCTTC	CASRPNAGTARGYTF
TRBV5-4	few	TRBJ2-1	16	TRBD2	TGTGCCAGCAGGACTAGCGGGAGGACCTCCTACAATGAGCAGTTCTTC	CASRTSGRTSYNEQFF
TRBV3-1	few	TRBJ1-1	15	-	TGTGCCAGCAGCCAAGATAGGGAGGTGAACACTGAAGCTTTCTTT	CASSQDREVNTEAFF
TRBV5-4	few	TRBJ1-5	13	TRBD1	TGTGCCAGCAGCTCGGGACAGAGGGAGCCCCAGCATTTT	CASSSGQREPQHF
TRBV7-8	many	TRBJ1-1	16	-	TGTGCCAGCAGCTTACTGTGGGGAGATATGAACACTGAAGCTTTCTTT	CASSLLWGDMNTEAFF
TRBV6-5	few	TRBJ2-1	15	TRBD2	TGTGCCAGCAGTCAAAATTGGGAGGGGCCAGAAGGGCAGTTCTTC	CASSQNWEGPEGQFF
TRBV7-3	many	TRBJ2-3	14	-	TGTGCCAGCAGCTTATTGGAGTTGGGAGATACGCAGTATTTT	CASSLLELGDTQYF
TRBV27	many	TRBJ2-6	18	TRBD1	TGTGCCAGCAGTTTATCGGGACAGGGAAACTCTGGGGCCAACGTCCTGACTTTC	CASSLSGQGNSGANVLTF
TRBV7-6	many	TRBJ1-5	13	-	TGTGCCAGCAGCTTAACAACCGAGAAGCCCCAGCATTTT	CASSLTTEKPQHF
TRBV2	few	TRBJ1-2	15	-	TGTGCCAGCAGTGAAGGGACTTCAGCTAACTATGGCTACACCTTC	CASSEGTSANYGYTF
TRBV6-1	few	TRBJ2-4	19	TRBD1	TGTGCCAGCAGTGGAGCGGGACAGGGCCTACGGGGAGCCAAAAACATTCAGTACTTC	CASSGAGQGLRGAKNIQYF
TRBV20-1	-	TRBJ1-1	12	TRBD1	TGCAGTGCTAGAGTGTGGGACAGTGAAGCTTTCTTT	CSARVWDSEAFF
TRBV3-1	few	TRBJ2-1	15	-	TGTGCCAGCAGCCAAGATATCGGCAGGGCCAATGAGCAGTTCTTC	CASSQDIGRANEQFF
TRBV5-1	few	TRBJ2-1	15	TRBD2	TGCGCCAGCAGCTTGAGCCTAGCGGGCCTACCTGAGCAGTTCTTC	CASSLSLAGLPEQFF
TRBV11-2	few	TRBJ2-7	15	TRBD1	TGTGCCAGCAGCTTAGAATTACAGGGGTCCTACGAGCAGTACTTC	CASSLELQGSYEQYF
TRBV28	many	TRBJ2-3	14	-	TGTGCCAGCAGTCAGGGGGGTAGGACAGATACGCAGTATTTT	CASSQGGRTDTQYF
TRBV28	few	TRBJ2-3	15	-	TGTGCCAGCAGTTCCATTGGGGAAAGCACAGATACGCAGTATTTT	CASSSIGESTDTQYF
TRBV6-2/TRBV6-3	many	TRBJ2-1	17	TRBD2	TGTGCCAGCAGTTACTCGAGGAGCGGGGGGCTATACAATGAGCAGTTCTTC	CASSYSRSGGLYNEQFF
TRBV5-4	few	TRBJ2-1	15	-	TGTGCCAGCAGCCCAGAACAGGGAAACTACAATGAGCAGTTCTTC	CASSPEQGNYNEQFF
TRBV27	few	TRBJ2-7	14	TRBD2	TGTGCCAGCCACGACGGGGGGGCCTTCTACGAGCAGTACTTC	CASHDGGAFYEQYF
TRBV4-1	many	TRBJ2-5	13	-	TGCGCCAGCACCCACAGGGTGGGAGAGACCCAGTACTTC	CASTHRVGETQYF